This T cell receptor beta chain was observed in a study of shared clonotypes between healthy human individuals. Background on the study: Each donor's CD4 naive and CD4 memory cells filled three plates apiece, CD8 naive two, and CD8 memory one.

Generated by immunoSEQ multiplex PCR, the TCRdb table keeps only in-frame clones and is missing some. Of under 1,100,000 clones in the sample, roughly 80% were seen once. Whole-study results and caveats: Relative to clonotypes present in all four donors, those not shared had lower generation probabilities.

With regard to this clone: Its specificity is not known. The same CDR3 can be traced to other DNA sequences in this sample.

V lost 5 bases to trimming and J lost 1 base, with 8 bases between them. This CDR3 region has 13 residues. Germline V gene sequence: CDR1 KGHSH, CDR2 LQKENI. The receptor's source is a man aged 18 to 29 in good health. Sequencing was performed on memory CD4+ T cells sorted from blood. Subset of the sample: CD45RA-negative fraction. The rearrangement joins TRBV18 to TRBJ1-1, with D possibly matching TRBD1 (5 bases). CDR3 in amino acids: CASSSGQNTEAFF. The DNA of the CDR3 is TGTGCCAGCTCATCAGGACAGAACACTGAAGCTTTCTTT. The whole variable domain, filled in from reference TRBV18 and TRBJ1-1, reads NAGVMQNPRHLVRRRGQEARLRCSPMKGHSHVYWYRQLPEEGLKFMVYLQKENIIDESGMPKERFSAEFPKEGPSILRIQQVVRGDSAAYFCASSSGQNTEAFFGQGTRLTVV.